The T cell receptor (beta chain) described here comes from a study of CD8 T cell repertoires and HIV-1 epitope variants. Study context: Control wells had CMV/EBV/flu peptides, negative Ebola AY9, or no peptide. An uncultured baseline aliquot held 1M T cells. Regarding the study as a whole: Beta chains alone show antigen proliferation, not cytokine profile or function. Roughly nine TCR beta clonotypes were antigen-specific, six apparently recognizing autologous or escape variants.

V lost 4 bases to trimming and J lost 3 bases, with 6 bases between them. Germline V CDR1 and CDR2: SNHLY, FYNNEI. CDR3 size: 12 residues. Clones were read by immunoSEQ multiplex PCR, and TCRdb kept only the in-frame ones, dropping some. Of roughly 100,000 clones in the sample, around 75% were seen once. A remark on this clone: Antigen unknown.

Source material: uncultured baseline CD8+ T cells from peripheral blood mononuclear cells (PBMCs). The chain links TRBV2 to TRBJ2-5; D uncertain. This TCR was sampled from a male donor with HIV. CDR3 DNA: TGTGCCAGCAGTGTCTCCAAAGAGACCCAGTACTTC. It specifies CASSVSKETQYF.